A selection of T cell receptor beta chains follows, all from one sample in a study of CD8 T cells in ankylosing spondylitis. TCRdb ran MiXCR on the 5' RACE reads and lists one entry per CDR3 protein. The sample has about 140,000 distinct CDR3 sequences, roughly 8.8% seen once; the top ten hold roughly 7.2%. The sample consisted of synovial fluid, either unsorted or a sorted T cell fraction (not recorded which). Receptors originate from a male donor with ankylosing spondylitis. Each CDR3 is given with its conserved first and last residue. Each record gives: J gene, V gene, clone size, D gene, CDR3 protein, CDR3 DNA. A D gene is named only where the DNA matches it firmly. Part of the rows lack a size; the others show once, few, many or a class for expanded clones.

TRBJ1-6 TRBV7-2 NA NA CASSTHNSPLHF TGTGCCAGCAGCACCCATAATTCACCCCTCCACTTT
TRBJ2-7 TRBV3-1 NA NA CASSQWQGYEQYF TGTGCCAGCAGCCAATGGCAGGGCTACGAGCAGTACTTC
TRBJ2-5 TRBV7-9 few TRBD1 CASSLVRDRTQETQYF TGTGCCAGCAGCTTAGTAAGGGACAGGACTCAAGAGACCCAGTACTTC
TRBJ2-1 TRBV6-6 many NA CASSYSEGEQFF TGTGCCAGCAGTTACTCGGAGGGGGAGCAGTTCTTC
TRBJ2-7 TRBV5-1 many NA CASSLDGPWYEQYF TGCGCCAGCAGCTTGGACGGCCCATGGTACGAGCAGTACTTC
TRBJ1-1 TRBV28 many NA CASSLLEAGDVETFF TGTGCCAGCAGCTTATTAGAGGCTGGGGACGTCGAGACTTTCTTT
TRBJ1-6 TRBV20-1 many NA CSAREGNRGDSPLHF TGCAGTGCTAGAGAGGGAAACCGAGGAGATTCACCCCTCCACTTT
TRBJ2-7 TRBV2 many TRBD1 CASRGQGSYEQYF TGTGCCAGCAGAGGACAGGGATCCTACGAGCAGTACTTC
TRBJ1-2 TRBV28 few NA CASSILAPDTAFEKGYTF TGTGCCAGCAGTATACTTGCCCCGGACACAGCTTTCGAGAAAGGCTACACCTTC
TRBJ1-2 TRBV5-6 many NA CASSSNLQGKWNGYTF TGTGCCAGCAGCTCCAACCTACAGGGCAAGTGGAATGGCTACACCTTC
TRBJ2-2 TRBV19 NA NA CASSISRTPNTGELFF TGTGCCAGTAGTATTTCCAGGACACCGAACACCGGGGAGCTGTTTTTT
TRBJ2-5 TRBV12-3/TRBV12-4 many NA CASSLALRGETQYF TGTGCCAGCAGTTTAGCCCTCAGGGGAGAGACCCAGTACTTC
TRBJ2-3 TRBV3-1 few NA CASSPTSPSTDTQYF TGTGCCAGCAGCCCAACTAGCCCCAGCACAGATACGCAGTATTTT
TRBJ1-2 TRBV10-3 many NA CAISEGTGNYGYTF TGTGCCATCAGTGAGGGAACAGGGAACTATGGCTACACCTTC
TRBJ2-5 TRBV5-1 NA NA CASSLLGEGTGETQYF TGCGCCAGCAGCCTTTTAGGAGAGGGTACAGGGGAGACCCAGTACTTC
TRBJ2-6 TRBV19 few TRBD1 CASTFRDRGRSGANVLTF TGTGCCAGTACTTTCCGGGACAGGGGACGCTCTGGGGCCAACGTCCTGACTTTC
TRBJ2-3 TRBV5-5 NA TRBD1 CASSLVGQGFGTQYF TGTGCCAGCAGCCTAGTGGGACAGGGTTTCGGTACGCAGTATTTT
TRBJ2-1 TRBV12-3/TRBV12-4 few TRBD2 CASSSGRISGSSRSYNEQFF TGTGCCAGCAGCTCCGGCCGTATTAGCGGGAGTAGTAGGTCCTACAATGAGCAGTTCTTC
TRBJ2-1 TRBV14 few TRBD2 CASSQFRGRVNEQFF TGTGCCAGCAGCCAATTCCGGGGGAGGGTCAATGAGCAGTTCTTC
TRBJ2-2 TRBV20-1 few TRBD2 CSAREREGYLTGELFF TGCAGTGCTAGAGAGAGGGAGGGATACCTCACCGGGGAGCTGTTTTTT
TRBJ2-1 TRBV5-6 many NA CASSFFRRNEQFF TGTGCCAGCAGCTTTTTCCGGAGGAATGAGCAGTTCTTC
TRBJ2-5 TRBV5-5 NA NA CASSLDTSGTQYF TGTGCCAGCAGCTTGGACACAAGTGGGACCCAGTACTTC
TRBJ1-4 TRBV29-1 NA NA CSVKGNLNEKLFF TGCAGCGTTAAGGGAAACCTTAATGAAAAACTGTTTTTT
TRBJ2-7 TRBV5-1 many NA CASSPSGSGYEQYF TGCGCCAGCAGCCCCTCGGGTAGCGGCTACGAGCAGTACTTC
TRBJ1-4 TRBV20-1 many TRBD1 CSARVAGGAGKLFF TGCAGTGCTAGAGTTGCAGGGGGCGCGGGAAAACTGTTTTTT
TRBJ2-1 TRBV20-1 few NA CSARGAVLGEQFF TGCAGTGCCCGGGGAGCTGTGTTAGGTGAGCAGTTCTTC
TRBJ1-2 TRBV2 NA NA CASREEGSAGYTF TGTGCCAGCAGGGAGGAGGGTTCCGCTGGCTACACCTTC
TRBJ1-1 TRBV7-2 many NA CASSLATGVNTEAFF TGTGCCAGCAGCTTGGCGACAGGAGTGAACACTGAAGCTTTCTTT
TRBJ2-1 TRBV7-2 NA NA CASSLVWNRGNEQFF TGTGCCAGCAGCTTAGTCTGGAATCGGGGCAATGAGCAGTTCTTC
TRBJ2-7 TRBV5-1 NA TRBD2 CASTTTSGSPYEQYF TGCGCCAGCACCACCACTAGCGGGAGTCCCTACGAGCAGTACTTC
TRBJ2-1 TRBV20-1 few NA CSAPTTGVRRNEQFF TGCAGTGCTCCCACAACCGGGGTGAGGCGCAATGAGCAGTTCTTC
TRBJ2-1 TRBV7-3 few TRBD2 CASSYSGAPYNEQFF TGTGCCAGCAGCTATAGCGGGGCCCCCTACAATGAGCAGTTCTTC
TRBJ1-1 TRBV21-1 NA NA CASRRPGGAEAFF TGTGCCAGCAGGAGGCCTGGCGGGGCTGAAGCTTTCTTT
TRBJ2-7 TRBV28 NA TRBD2 CASSLGGGYEQYF TGTGCCAGCAGTTTAGGCGGGGGGTACGAGCAGTACTTC
TRBJ2-5 TRBV29-1 many NA CSVEGEKAERRETQYF TGCAGCGTTGAAGGAGAGAAGGCCGAACGACGGGAGACCCAGTACTTC
TRBJ2-7 TRBV5-5 once NA CASSSPSYEQYF TGTGCCAGCAGCTCTCCCAGCTACGAGCAGTACTTC
TRBJ2-1 TRBV29-1 many NA CSATGFDEQFF TGCAGCGCTACAGGGTTCGATGAGCAGTTCTTC
TRBJ2-1 TRBV3-1 NA NA CTCSLEFQGIGVYNEQFF TGTACCTGCAGTTTAGAGTTTCAGGGAATCGGTGTCTACAATGAGCAGTTCTTC
TRBJ2-7 TRBV12-3/TRBV12-4 many NA CASSSSMTGGEQYF TGTGCCAGCAGTTCCTCCATGACCGGGGGAGAGCAGTACTTC
TRBJ2-7 TRBV28 many NA CASSRGRADSGYEQYF TGTGCCAGCAGCCGCGGCCGGGCCGATAGTGGCTACGAGCAGTACTTC
TRBJ2-2 TRBV5-1 many TRBD1 CASSSAGTDTGELFF TGCGCCAGCAGCTCTGCCGGGACAGATACCGGGGAGCTGTTTTTT
TRBJ2-2 TRBV7-2 many NA CASSVQWGELFF TGTGCCAGCAGCGTACAGTGGGGGGAGCTGTTTTTT
TRBJ1-6 TRBV20-1 many TRBD1 CSARSTGTGVSPLHF TGCAGTGCTAGGTCAACCGGGACAGGGGTCTCACCCCTCCACTTT
TRBJ2-7 TRBV3-1 NA NA CASSVGFYEQYF TGTGCCAGCAGCGTTGGTTTCTACGAGCAGTACTTC
TRBJ2-1 TRBV9 many NA CASSVEERSSYNEQFF TGTGCCAGCAGCGTAGAAGAGAGGAGCTCCTACAATGAGCAGTTCTTC
TRBJ2-1 TRBV24-1 NA TRBD2 CATSETSGWGVEQFF TGTGCCACCAGTGAGACTAGCGGCTGGGGGGTTGAGCAGTTCTTC
TRBJ1-2 TRBV6-5 many NA CASSYGGDRFSNYGYTF TGTGCCAGCAGTTACGGGGGGGATCGCTTTTCTAACTATGGCTACACCTTC
TRBJ1-4 TRBV24-1 NA TRBD1 CATRTRDRGATNEKLFF TGTGCCACCAGGACCCGGGACAGAGGGGCAACTAATGAAAAACTGTTTTTT
TRBJ1-4 TRBV29-1 NA TRBD1 CSVSGTGGEKLFF TGCAGCGTATCCGGGACAGGAGGGGAAAAACTGTTTTTT